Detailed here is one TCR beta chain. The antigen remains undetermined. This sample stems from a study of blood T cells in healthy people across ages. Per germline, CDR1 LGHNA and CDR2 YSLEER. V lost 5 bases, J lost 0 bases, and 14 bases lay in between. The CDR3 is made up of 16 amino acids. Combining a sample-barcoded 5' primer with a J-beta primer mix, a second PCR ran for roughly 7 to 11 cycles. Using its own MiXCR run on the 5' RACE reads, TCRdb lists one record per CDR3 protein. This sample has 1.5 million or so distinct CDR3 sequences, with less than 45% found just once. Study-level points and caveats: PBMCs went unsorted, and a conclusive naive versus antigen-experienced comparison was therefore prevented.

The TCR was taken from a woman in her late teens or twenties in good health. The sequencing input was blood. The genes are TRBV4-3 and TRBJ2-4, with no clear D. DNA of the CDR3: TGCGCCAGCAGCGCCCACAGAGTACTAGCCAAAAACATTCAGTACTTC. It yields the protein CASSAHRVLAKNIQYF.